Listed here are 11 T cell receptor beta chains from one sample, sequenced in a study of cytomegalovirus exposure and HLA in healthy donors. Primers included in the PCR were 60 Vbeta and 13 Jbeta primers. Produced via immunoSEQ multiplex PCR; TCRdb's table is partial and in-frame only. This sample has fewer than 250,000 clones, with over 60% found just once. Input material: PBMCs. All receptors come from a male donor in good health and CMV-seronegative.

This sequence joins TRBV5-1 and TRBJ1-4, with 12 bases lining up with TRBD1. The CDR3 spans 17 residues. The germline CDR1 and CDR2 sequences are SGHRS and YFSETQ. The V segment lost 1 base and the J segment 8 bases; nucleotides outside the gene matches: 9. The CDR3: CASSLSGTGGTGEKLFF. The CDR3 DNA reads TGCGCCAGCAGCTTGTCCGGGACAGGGGGCACGGGAGAAAAACTGTTTTTT.

This clone occurred a few times. The CDR3 coding sequence is TGCGCCAGTGCTGAAACGAGCTCCTACGAGCAGTACTTC. It encodes CASAETSSYEQYF. This chain joins TRBV5-1 and TRBJ2-7; the D is unclear. V lost 8 bases and J lost 0, with 12 bases in between. Germline CDR1 is SGHRS and CDR2 is YFSETQ. This CDR3 comprises 13 residues.

J is TRBJ2-3 and V is TRBV7-9; 7 nucleotides align to TRBD1. V shed 5 bases, J shed 10 bases, and the junction held 12 bases outside the gene matches. Germline V gene sequence: CDR1 SEHNR, CDR2 FQNEAQ (reference sequence). The CDR3 extends over 14 amino acids. The CDR3 is CASSTPGTASSQYF. The CDR3 bases are TGTGCCAGCAGCACCCCCGGGACAGCTAGTTCGCAGTATTTT.

V usage is TRBV7-3 and J usage is TRBJ1-2, with 7 bases matching TRBD1. This CDR3 has 13 residues. From germline, CDR1 is SGHTA and CDR2 FQGTGA. V lost 5 bases, J lost 8 bases, and 8 bases stayed unmatched. CDR3 region: CASSLETGRGYTF. The CDR3 bases are TGTGCCAGCAGCCTGGAGACAGGGAGAGGCTACACCTTC.

CDR3 sequence reads: CASSWGLAGGGAGELFF. The CDR3 nucleotides are TGCGCCAGCAGCTGGGGACTAGCGGGAGGAGGCGCCGGGGAGCTGTTTTTT. The chain recombines TRBV5-1 with TRBJ2-2, with 15 positions matching TRBD2. Germline-derived CDR1 and CDR2 are SGHRS and YFSETQ. With 3 bases clipped from V and 6 bases from J, the junction kept 6 bases outside the gene matches. The CDR3 length is 17 residues.

The sample holds one count of this clone. The rearrangement joins TRBV4-3 to TRBJ1-2, with D tentatively TRBD1 (6 bases). There are 16 residues in the CDR3. The V end lost 1 base, the J end lost 8 bases, and 20 bases lay between the germline ends. From germline, CDR1 is LGHNA and CDR2 YSLEER. The DNA of the CDR3 is TGCGCCAGCAGCCAAGGGGGCGGGGGGCTTCGCGAAGGCTACACCTTC. Protein: CASSQGGGGLREGYTF.

This chain connects TRBV27 to TRBJ1-2, with 10 bases matching TRBD1. Germline CDR1 reads MNHEY; CDR2 reads SMNVEV (reference sequence). Trimming removed 4 bases from V and 7 bases from J; junction bases left unmatched: 6. The CDR3 loop spans 14 amino acids. The CDR3 bases are TGTGCCAGCAGTTCGGAGACAGGGGGCTCTGGCTACACCTTC. Its translation is CASSSETGGSGYTF.

The V call is TRBV29-1, the J call TRBJ2-2; no definite D call. Trimming took 6 bases from V and 2 from J, leaving 16 bases between them. Per germline, CDR1 SQVTM and CDR2 ANQGSEA. This CDR3 comprises 15 residues. CDR3 protein: CSVAAEDSNTGELFF. The CDR3 nucleotides read TGCAGCGTGGCGGCGGAAGATTCTAACACCGGGGAGCTGTTTTTT.

This sequence joins TRBV9 and TRBJ2-3; 9 bases fit TRBD2. Germline assignment: CDR1 SGDLS and CDR2 YYNGEE. The CDR3 totals 16 residues. Here the CDR3 DNA reads TGTGCAGGCCGCCCGGTGACTAGCGGCCTTACGGATACGCAGTATTTT. It translates to CAGRPVTSGLTDTQYF.

The chain couples TRBV7-9 to TRBJ2-1; D is perhaps TRBD2 (5 bases). Trimming left V 2 bases short and J 4 bases short, with 12 bases between. The V gene's germline CDR1 is SEHNR and CDR2 FQNEAQ (reference sequence). The CDR3 is 15 residues long. CDR3 residues: CASSLRRVGYNEQFF. The CDR3 DNA reads TGTGCCAGCAGCTTAAGGCGGGTAGGATACAATGAGCAGTTCTTC.

V and J are TRBV19 and TRBJ1-2; TRBD1 matches at 9 bases. The V and J ends lost 4 bases and 3 bases, in that order; junction bases with no gene match: 6. Germline CDR1 LNHDA, CDR2 SQIVND (reference sequence). CDR3 size: 15 residues. CDR3 sequence: CASSKGQGTYYGYTF. The DNA of the CDR3 is TGTGCCAGTAGTAAAGGACAGGGGACCTACTATGGCTACACCTTC.